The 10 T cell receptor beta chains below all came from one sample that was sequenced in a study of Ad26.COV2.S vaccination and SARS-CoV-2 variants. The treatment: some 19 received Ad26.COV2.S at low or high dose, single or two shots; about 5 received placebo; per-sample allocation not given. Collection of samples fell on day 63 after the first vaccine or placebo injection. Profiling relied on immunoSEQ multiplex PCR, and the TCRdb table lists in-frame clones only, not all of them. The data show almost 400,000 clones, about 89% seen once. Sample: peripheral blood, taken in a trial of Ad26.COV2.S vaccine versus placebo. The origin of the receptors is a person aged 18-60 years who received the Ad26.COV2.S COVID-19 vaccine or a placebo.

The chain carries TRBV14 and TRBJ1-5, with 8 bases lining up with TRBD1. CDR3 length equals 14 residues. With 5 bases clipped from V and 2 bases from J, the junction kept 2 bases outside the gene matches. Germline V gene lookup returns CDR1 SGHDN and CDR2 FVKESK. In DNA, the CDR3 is TGTGCCAGCAGCGAACAGGGGGGCAATCAGCCCCAGCATTTT. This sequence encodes CASSEQGGNQPQHF.

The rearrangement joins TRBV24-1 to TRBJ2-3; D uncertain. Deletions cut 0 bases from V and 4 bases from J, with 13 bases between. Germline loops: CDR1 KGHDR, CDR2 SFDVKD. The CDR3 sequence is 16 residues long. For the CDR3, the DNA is TGTGCCACCAGTGATTTGAGTTTGGAAGGGTCAGATACGCAGTATTTT. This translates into CATSDLSLEGSDTQYF.

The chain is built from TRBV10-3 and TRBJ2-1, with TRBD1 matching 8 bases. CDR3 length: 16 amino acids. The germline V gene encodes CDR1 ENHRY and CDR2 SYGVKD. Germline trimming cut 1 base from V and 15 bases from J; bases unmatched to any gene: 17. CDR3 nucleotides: TGTGCCATCAGTGAGTTTGTGCAGGGGGCGAGAGGGAGAGGGTTCTTC. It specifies CAISEFVQGARGRGFF.

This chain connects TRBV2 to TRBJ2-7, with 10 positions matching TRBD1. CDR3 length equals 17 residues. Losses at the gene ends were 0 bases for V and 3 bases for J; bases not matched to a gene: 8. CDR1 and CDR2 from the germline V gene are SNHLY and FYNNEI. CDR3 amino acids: CASSEALVRDRGYEQYF. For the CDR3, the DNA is TGTGCCAGCAGTGAAGCGCTCGTCCGGGACAGGGGCTACGAGCAGTACTTC.

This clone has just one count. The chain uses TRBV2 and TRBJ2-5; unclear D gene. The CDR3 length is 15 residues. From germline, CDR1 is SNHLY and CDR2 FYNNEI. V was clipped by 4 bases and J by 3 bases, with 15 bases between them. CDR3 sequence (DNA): TGTGCCAGCAGTGGCGAGAGACTGAACAAAGAGACCCAGTACTTC. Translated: CASSGERLNKETQYF. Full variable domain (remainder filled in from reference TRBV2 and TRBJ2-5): EPEVTQTPSHQVTQMGQEVILRCVPISNHLYFYWYRQILGQKVEFLVSFYNNEISEKSEIFDDQFSVERPDGSNFTLKIRSTKLEDSAMYFCASSGERLNKETQYFGPGTRLLVL.

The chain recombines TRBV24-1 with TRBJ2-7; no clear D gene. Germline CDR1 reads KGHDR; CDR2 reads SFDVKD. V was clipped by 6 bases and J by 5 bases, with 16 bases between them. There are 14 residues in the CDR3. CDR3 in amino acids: CATSSGPTLHEQYF. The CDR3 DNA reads TGTGCCACCAGTTCCGGACCCACCCTCCACGAGCAGTACTTC.

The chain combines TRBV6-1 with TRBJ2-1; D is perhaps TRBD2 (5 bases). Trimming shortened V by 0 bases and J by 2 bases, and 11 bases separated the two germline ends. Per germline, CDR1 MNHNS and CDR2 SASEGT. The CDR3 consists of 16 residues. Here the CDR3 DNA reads TGTGCCAGCAGTGAAGCCCTGGCGGGCGCCTACAATGAGCAGTTCTTC. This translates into CASSEALAGAYNEQFF.

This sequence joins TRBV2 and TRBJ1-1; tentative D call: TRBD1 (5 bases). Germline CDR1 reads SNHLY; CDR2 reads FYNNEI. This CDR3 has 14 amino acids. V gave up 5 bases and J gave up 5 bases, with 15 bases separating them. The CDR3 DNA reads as TGTGCCAGCAGTCCTCGGGGGGGTGGGACTGAAGCTTTCTTT. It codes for CASSPRGGGTEAFF.

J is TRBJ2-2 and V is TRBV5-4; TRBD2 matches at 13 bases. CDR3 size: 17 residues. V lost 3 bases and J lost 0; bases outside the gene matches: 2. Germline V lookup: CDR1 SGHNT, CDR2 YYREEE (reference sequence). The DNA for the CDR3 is TGTGCCAGCAGCTGGGGACTAGCGGGAACGAACACCGGGGAGCTGTTTTTT. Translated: CASSWGLAGTNTGELFF.

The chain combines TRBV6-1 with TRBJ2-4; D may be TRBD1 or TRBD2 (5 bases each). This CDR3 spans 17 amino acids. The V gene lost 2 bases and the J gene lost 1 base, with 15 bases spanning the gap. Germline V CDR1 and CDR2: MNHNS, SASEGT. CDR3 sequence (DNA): TGTGCCAGCAGTGAATTGGGTGGGACCTCGGCCAAAAACATTCAGTACTTC. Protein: CASSELGGTSAKNIQYF.